The 17 T cell receptor beta chains below all came from one sample that was sequenced in a study of shared clonotypes between healthy human individuals. TCRdb's table, derived via immunoSEQ multiplex PCR, lists solely in-frame clones and lacks some. The data contain about 600,000 clones, around 95% of them singletons. CD45RO-negative CD8 cells positively selected for CCR7 made up the naive population, which excluded terminally differentiated effector memory CD45RA+ cells. Sequencing was done on a sample of naive CD8+ T cells sorted from blood. These receptor sequences come from a woman in her twenties or thirties in good health.

The chain combines TRBV13 with TRBJ1-1, with D hard to call. CDR1 is PRHDT, CDR2 FYEKMQ, per germline (reference sequence). This CDR3 has 13 amino acids. V was cut by 0 bases and J by 5 bases, with 7 bases left in between. As DNA, the CDR3 is TGTGCCAGCAGCTTAGGCCTTTCAACTGAAGCTTTCTTT. Amino acids: CASSLGLSTEAFF.

The CDR3 here is CAISGGLAGGDSYEQYF. The CDR3 bases are TGTGCCATCAGTGGAGGACTAGCGGGAGGGGACTCCTACGAGCAGTACTTC. The chain has TRBV10-3 and TRBJ2-7; TRBD2 aligns across 15 bases. Germline trimming cut 4 bases from V and 0 bases from J; bases unmatched to any gene: 4. The CDR3 sequence is 17 residues long. In germline, CDR1 is ENHRY, CDR2 SYGVKD.

The rearrangement links TRBV9 to TRBJ2-5; D unresolved. The V end lost 0 bases, the J end lost 5 bases, and 11 bases lay between the germline ends. The CDR3 loop spans 14 amino acids. Per germline, CDR1 SGDLS and CDR2 YYNGEE. The CDR3 bases are TGTGCCAGCAGCGTAGCCCGGGTCTCTGAGACCCAGTACTTC. Its protein product is CASSVARVSETQYF. The variable domain in full, with the rest retrieved from reference TRBV9 and TRBJ2-5, is DSGVTQTPKHLITATGQRVTLRCSPRSGDLSVYWYQQSLDQGLQFLIQYYNGEERAKGNILERFSAQQFPDLHSELNLSSLELGDSALYFCASSVARVSETQYFGPGTRLLVL.

This chain connects TRBV6-5 to TRBJ2-1, with D maybe TRBD2 (6 bases). V was clipped by 0 bases and J by 7 bases, with 13 bases between them. CDR3 length: 15 residues. The germline CDR1 and CDR2 sequences are MNHEY and SVGAGI. The CDR3 sequence: CASSYSMLARNEQFF. Here the CDR3 DNA reads TGTGCCAGCAGTTACTCGATGCTAGCGAGGAATGAGCAGTTCTTC.

DNA for the CDR3: TGTGCCAGCACAGGGGGCGAACAGCCCCAGCATTTT. Encoded protein: CASTGGEQPQHF. V and J are TRBV28 and TRBJ1-5, with 8 bases lining up with TRBD1. The CDR3 extends over 12 amino acids. Trimming at V came to 7 bases and at J to 7 bases, leaving 3 bases not matched to a gene. Germline V gene sequence: CDR1 MDHEN, CDR2 SYDVKM.

The table lists this clone with a count of one. V gene TRBV6-5 combines with J gene TRBJ1-2, with TRBD1 identical over 7 bases. CDR1 is MNHEY and CDR2 is SVGAGI in the germline V gene. The CDR3 consists of 14 residues. J was trimmed by 8 bases and V by 5 bases; bases with no gene match: 11. This CDR3 is CASSPQGQGVGYTF. For the CDR3, the DNA is TGTGCCAGCAGTCCCCAAGGGCAGGGGGTCGGCTACACCTTC.

The chain is built from TRBV7-8 and TRBJ1-4; D is unclear. This CDR3 comprises 15 residues. Germline CDR1 SGHVS, CDR2 FQNEAQ. The germline V and J ends were trimmed by 5 bases and 7 bases, with 17 bases remaining between them. The CDR3 DNA reads as TGTGCCAGCAGCCAGACGACGTATAGATCTGAAAAACTGTTTTTT. It is translated as CASSQTTYRSEKLFF.

V gene TRBV13 combines with J gene TRBJ2-3; perhaps TRBD1 as D (5 bases). With 1 base removed from V and 6 bases from J, the gap between germline ends came to 11 bases. The CDR3 consists of 14 residues. Germline CDR1 is PRHDT and CDR2 is FYEKMQ (reference sequence). The CDR3 DNA is TGTGCCAGCAGCTTAGCTCAGGGTCCCGATACGCAGTATTTT. Amino acids: CASSLAQGPDTQYF.

This clone was seen just once. The J gene is TRBJ2-7, the V gene TRBV7-8; maybe TRBD2 (5 bases). Germline CDR1 is SGHVS and CDR2 is FQNEAQ. The CDR3 is 13 residues long. V shed 5 bases and J shed 3 bases, with 11 bases lying between them. The chain's CDR3 is CASSPLSVYEQYF. CDR3 in DNA: TGTGCCAGCAGCCCCCTTAGCGTCTACGAGCAGTACTTC.

The CDR3 coding sequence is TGTGCCAGCAGTTACTTAGGGACCCCCGCAGTTACTGAAGCTTTCTTT. Translating it yields CASSYLGTPAVTEAFF. V usage is TRBV6-5 and J usage is TRBJ1-1; the D gene is possibly TRBD1 (5 bases). This CDR3 contains 16 residues. V was trimmed by 1 base and J by 5 bases, leaving 17 bases between them. CDR1 and CDR2 (germline): MNHEY, SVGAGI.

The CDR3 sequence: CASSYLGAAYNEQFF. The DNA for the CDR3 is TGTGCCAGCAGTTACTTGGGGGCTGCCTACAATGAGCAGTTCTTC. V usage is TRBV6-6 and J usage is TRBJ2-1, with D perhaps matching TRBD1 (6 bases). The germline gives CDR1 MNHNY, CDR2 SVGAGI (reference sequence). V lost 1 base to trimming and J lost 2 bases, with 9 bases between them. The CDR3 runs 15 residues.

Of note for this clone: Other DNA sequences within the sample encode an identical CDR3. This chain joins TRBV6-5 and TRBJ2-7, with a tentative D call TRBD2 (6 bases). V lost 0 bases to trimming and J lost 1 base, with 13 bases between them. The CDR3 totals 16 residues. Germline CDR1 reads MNHEY; CDR2 reads SVGAGI. The chain's CDR3 is CASSYSTGESSYEQYF. The CDR3 bases are TGTGCCAGCAGTTACTCGACGGGGGAATCGTCCTACGAGCAGTACTTC.

The J gene is TRBJ1-1, the V gene TRBV25-1; 8 bases map to TRBD1. This CDR3 is 15 amino acids long. The germline V gene has CDR1 MGHDK and CDR2 SYGVNS. The trim removed 1 base at V and 3 bases at J, leaving 4 bases unmatched. Written as DNA, the CDR3 is TGTGCCAGCAGTGAATCGACAGGGGTGGACACTGAAGCTTTCTTT. It is translated as CASSESTGVDTEAFF.

The chain links TRBV28 to TRBJ2-7; 12 positions match TRBD2. The germline V gene has CDR1 MDHEN and CDR2 SYDVKM. The CDR3 covers 15 residues. V trimming: 6 bases; J trimming: 4 bases; junction bases outside the gene matches: 7. In DNA form, the CDR3 reads TGTGCCAGCAGGACAGGACTAGCGGGATTTTACGAGCAGTACTTC. The encoded protein is CASRTGLAGFYEQYF.

CDR3 nucleotides: TGTGCCAGCAGTTTATTACTTCTCCAGCCCGGGGAGCAGTACTTC. Its translation: CASSLLLLQPGEQYF. The J gene is TRBJ2-7, the V gene TRBV27; D not certain. CDR1 and CDR2 from the germline V gene are MNHEY and SMNVEV (reference sequence). This CDR3 region has 15 residues. Trimming cost V 1 base and J 7 bases, with 17 bases left between them.

J is TRBJ2-7 and V is TRBV6-6; 10 bases map to TRBD2. V lost 7 bases, J lost 6 bases, and 12 bases stayed unmatched. The CDR3 is 15 amino acids. CDR1 MNHNY and CDR2 SVGAGI come from the germline V gene (reference sequence). CDR3 DNA sequence: TGTGCCAGCACCAGAAGCGAACTAGCGGGACTCGAGCAGTACTTC. Residues: CASTRSELAGLEQYF.

The gene calls are TRBV5-6 and TRBJ2-1, with D perhaps given as TRBD1 or TRBD2 (6 bases each). V gave up 3 bases and J gave up 7 bases, with 11 bases separating them. This CDR3 comprises 13 residues. The germline V gene encodes CDR1 SGHDT and CDR2 YYEEEE. CDR3 DNA: TGTGCCAGCAGCTCAGGAGGGGGGAATGAGCAGTTCTTC. As protein: CASSSGGGNEQFF.